The clone carrying this T cell receptor (beta chain) occurred many times. Its antigen is unknown. This sample is drawn from a study of siplizumab effects on memory and regulatory T cells. General study points: Naive or memory phenotype assignment was not possible for roughly 80-97% of proliferating CD4+ or CD8+ clones. Researchers did not confirm the suppressive function of proliferating Tregs from siplizumab cultures. A small minority of alloreactive clones were mapped to unstimulated subsets.

The germline V gene has CDR1 SEHNR and CDR2 FQNEAQ (reference sequence). V lost 3 bases, J lost 5 bases, and 4 bases lay in between. The CDR3 runs 11 residues. Each sample had roughly 10^5 TCR templates assayed. The repertoire was sequenced with immunoSEQ multiplex PCR; TCRdb's copy has only in-frame clones and lacks some. The table includes nearly 85,000 clones, just under 95% detected once. The sequence derives from a human donor in good health. The sequenced sample consisted of CD8+ T cells sorted from blood. The J gene is TRBJ2-5, the V gene TRBV7-9; D unresolved. The CDR3 DNA reads TGTGCCAGCAGCTTCGGCGAGACCCAGTACTTC. It is translated as CASSFGETQYF.